The source of this T cell receptor beta chain is a study of blood T cell repertoires in COVID-19. Germline trimming cut 2 bases from V and 10 bases from J; bases unmatched to any gene: 2. The length of the CDR3 is 12 residues. Germline assignment: CDR1 SGHDT and CDR2 YYEEEE. Libraries were prepared by immunoSEQ multiplex PCR; TCRdb keeps only in-frame clonotypes and omits some of them. The sample consists of approximately 65,000 clones, 70% to 85% of them appearing once. V usage is TRBV5-6 and J usage is TRBJ1-4, with TRBD1 identical over 7 bases. The sequence was obtained from a man in his sixties with acute or convalescent COVID-19. Sequences were obtained from peripheral blood. The CDR3 nucleotides read TGTGCCAGCAGCTTTCGACAGGGAAAACTGTTTTTT. It yields the protein CASSFRQGKLFF.